This T cell receptor (beta chain) originates from a study of T cells after yellow fever vaccination. Germline V lookup: CDR1 SGHAT, CDR2 FQNNGV. This CDR3 is 15 amino acids long. V lost 3 bases and J lost 2; bases outside the gene matches: 5. The table lists this clonotype with a few counts. The authors made TCR cDNA by 5'RACE template switching, adding a universal primer site and UMIs. TCRdb re-called the 5' RACE reads with MiXCR, one entry per CDR3 protein. The sample consists of approximately 160,000 distinct CDR3 sequences, about 6% of them appearing once. The sample was CD4+ T cells sorted from PBMCs, taken on the day of the first yellow fever vaccination. The sequence came from a man aged 18 to 30 who received the YFV17D yellow fever vaccine. The chain carries TRBV11-2 and TRBJ1-1; 8 bases agree with TRBD1. In DNA form, the CDR3 reads TGTGCCAGCAGCTTTGCGGGACAGGTAAACACTGAAGCTTTCTTT. Its protein is CASSFAGQVNTEAFF.